This T cell receptor beta chain was sequenced in a study of post-analysis software for immune sequencing data. The overall study: Secondary progressive, relapsing-remitting and progressive-relapsing multiple sclerosis were among the included disease courses.

For this clonotype: Antigen unknown.

Whole-study results and caveats: In multiple sclerosis, normalized Chao1 diversity was significantly below that of controls. Five or six TRBV segments were significantly more frequent in patients than in controls. TRBV5-6, TRBV5-1 and TRBV20-1 were among these segments.

Unique molecular identifiers featured in each of the TCR beta cDNA libraries. Yield was approximately 500,000 cDNA molecules from approximately 0.95 to 9.8 million T cells. TCRdb reprocessed the PCR reads with MiXCR, giving one entry per CDR3 protein. The data contain 700,000 to 800,000 distinct CDR3 sequences, roughly 29% of them seen just once; the ten biggest clones take up around 0.56%. The V gene's germline CDR1 is DFQATT and CDR2 SNEGSKA (reference sequence). This CDR3 spans 18 amino acids. J gave up 11 bases and V 5 bases, and 22 bases lay outside the gene matches. The rearrangement joins TRBV20-1 to TRBJ2-5, with TRBD2 identical over 14 bases. Material for sequencing was blood. The clonotype comes from a girl aged 5 to 17 with multiple sclerosis. The CDR3 region is CSAEPPGTSGSGYNEQYF. As DNA, the CDR3 is TGCAGTGCTGAGCCCCCGGGGACTAGCGGGAGTGGGTACAATGAGCAGTACTTC.